This T cell receptor (beta chain) was obtained from a study of human T cells and chemical hapten exposure. Study-level points and caveats: Because all patients had alopecia, their immune responses might differ from healthy ones.

A note on this clonotype: Its antigen is currently unknown.

TCRdb ran MiXCR on the RACE reads and lists one entry per CDR3 protein. The sample records some 110,000 distinct CDR3 sequences, less than 40% being singletons. The CDR3 covers 15 residues. The trim removed 5 bases at V and 10 bases at J, leaving 8 bases unmatched. Germline V gene lookup returns CDR1 SGHTA and CDR2 FQGNSA. As for time point: patch test 3, about 24 weeks after DPC sensitization. Treatment here: therapeutic diphenylcyclopropenone sensitization with weekly scalp DPC. The gene calls are TRBV7-2 and TRBJ1-4, with TRBD1 matching 12 bases. This TCR derives from a man aged 35 to 55 with alopecia areata. Some clones in this sample may be carry-over from other donors' samples. Sequencing was performed on whole blood, taken in connection with sensitization to the hapten diphenylcyclopropenone (DPC). The DNA of the CDR3 is TGTGCCAGCAGCCGACCGGGACAGGGGGCGCGAAAACTGTTTTTT. It yields the protein CASSRPGQGARKLFF. Complete variable domain (other parts from reference TRBV7-2 and TRBJ1-4): GAGVSQSPSNKVTEKGKDVELRCDPISGHTALYWYRQSLGQGLEFLIYFQGNSAPDKSGLPSDRFSAERTGGSVSTLTIQRTQQEDSAVYLCASSRPGQGARKLFFGSGTQLSVL.